This T cell receptor (beta chain) was observed in a study of post-analysis software for immune sequencing data. Germline CDR1 reads SGHRS; CDR2 reads YFSETQ. CDR3 length equals 15 residues. Trimming removed 5 bases from V and 3 bases from J, with 16 bases in between. Tagging with unique molecular identifiers was a feature of the TCR beta cDNA libraries. TCRdb processed the PCR reads anew with MiXCR; each CDR3 protein has one entry. The data hold about 430,000 distinct CDR3 sequences, with 35% to 45% observed a single time. To note about this clonotype: Antigen: not known.

The study's findings and limits: Strong co-clustering by F measure linked samples that shared a preparation batch. Four to six TRBV segments were significantly more frequent in patients than in controls. TRBV5-6, TRBV5-1 and TRBV20-1 were among these segments. Normalized Chao1 diversity was significantly reduced in patients versus controls.

Sequences were obtained from blood. This TCR derives from a girl aged 2-10 years with multiple sclerosis. This chain links TRBV5-1 with TRBJ2-3; D may be TRBD1 (6 bases). Here the CDR3 reads CASRRTGTTTDTQYF. CDR3 in DNA: TGCGCCAGCAGACGTACCGGGACAACGACAGATACGCAGTATTTT.